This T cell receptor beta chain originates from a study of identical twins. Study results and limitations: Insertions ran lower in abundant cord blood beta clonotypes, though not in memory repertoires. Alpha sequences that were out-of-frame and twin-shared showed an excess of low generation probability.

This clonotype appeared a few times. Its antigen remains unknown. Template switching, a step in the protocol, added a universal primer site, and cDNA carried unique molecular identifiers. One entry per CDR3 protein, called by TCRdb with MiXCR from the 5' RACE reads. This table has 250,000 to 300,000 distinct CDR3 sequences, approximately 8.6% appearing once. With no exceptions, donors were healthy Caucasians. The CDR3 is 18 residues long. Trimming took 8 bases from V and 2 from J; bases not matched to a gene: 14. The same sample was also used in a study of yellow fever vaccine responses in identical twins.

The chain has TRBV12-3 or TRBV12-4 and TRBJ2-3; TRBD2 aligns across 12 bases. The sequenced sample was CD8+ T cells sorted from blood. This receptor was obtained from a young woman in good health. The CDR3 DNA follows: TGTGCCAGCGGCAGCCCTTACCCTAGCGGGGGGGACACAGATACGCAGTATTTT. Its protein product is CASGSPYPSGGDTDTQYF.